This TCR beta chain comes out of a study of shared clonotypes between healthy human individuals. At the level of the study: The study used three CD4 naive, three CD4 memory, two CD8 naive and one CD8 memory plate per donor.

A CD45RA+ naive subset and a CD45RA-negative memory subset were split from CD4+ cells. Germline CDR1 is LNHDA and CDR2 is SQIVND (reference sequence). Trimming shortened V by 10 bases and J by 8 bases, and 20 bases separated the two germline ends. CDR3 length: 14 residues. About 30,000 T cell genomes, or roughly 200 ng DNA, went into the sorted-subset replicate PCRs. Sequenced by immunoSEQ multiplex PCR; TCRdb stores in-frame clones only, minus some. The table has around 700,000 clones, 60% to 80% seen once; the top ten hold approximately 1.8%. The chain carries TRBV19 and TRBJ1-4; D remains ambiguous. Sequencing was done on a sample of memory CD4+ T cells sorted from blood. Described subset: CD45RA-negative fraction. This clonotype was obtained from a woman in her 30s in good health. CDR3 in DNA: TGTGCCACCCGGGGTGGGCCATCGAGGGAAAAACTGTTTTTT. It codes for CATRGGPSREKLFF. Full variable domain (outside the CDR3, taken from reference TRBV19 and TRBJ1-4): DGGITQSPKYLFRKEGQNVTLSCEQNLNHDAMYWYRQDPGQGLRLIYYSQIVNDFQKGDIAEGYSVSREKKESFPLTVTSAQKNPTAFYLCATRGGPSREKLFFGSGTQLSVL.